Below are 2 T cell receptor beta chains sequenced from a single sample in a study of blood T cell repertoires in COVID-19. Generated by immunoSEQ multiplex PCR, the TCRdb table keeps only in-frame clones and is missing some. This sample has 450,000 or so clones; roughly 90% occur once, and the top ten carry less than 0.95%. The sample taken for sequencing was peripheral blood. Source of these receptors: a man between 18 and 29 years old with COVID-19, enrolled during active disease.

The CDR3 here is CASSSPGSGGNQPQHF. The CDR3 DNA reads as TGTGCCAGCAGCTCCCCAGGGAGCGGGGGCAATCAGCCCCAGCATTTT. The rearrangement links TRBV7-9 to TRBJ1-5; possible D gene TRBD1, 5 bases. The V end lost 4 bases, the J end lost 2 bases, and 15 bases lay between the germline ends. Per the germline V gene, CDR1 is SEHNR and CDR2 is FQNEAQ (reference sequence). The CDR3 is made up of 16 amino acids.

The chain links TRBV5-4 to TRBJ1-2; D call uncertain. The CDR3 has 13 amino acids. Between the trimmed V and J ends, which lost 4 bases and 6 bases, there was a span of 13 bases. CDR1 and CDR2 (germline): SGHNT, YYREEE (reference sequence). CDR3 sequence reads: CASSRWETDGYTF. DNA for the CDR3: TGTGCCAGCAGCCGGTGGGAGACGGATGGCTACACCTTC.